This is a list of T cell receptor beta chains from one sample in a study of T cells in Graves' hyperthyroidism and ophthalmopathy. TCRdb reprocessed the multiplex PCR reads via MiXCR and lists one record per CDR3 protein. Of hundreds of thousands of distinct CDR3 sequences in the sample, 14% to 15% were seen once. Material for sequencing was blood. All receptors derive from a man between 18 and 35 years old with Graves' ophthalmopathy. The CDR3 runs from the conserved cysteine through the conserved F or W. A D gene is named only where the DNA matches it firmly. Size tells how often a clone was seen (once, few, many) or the class of an expanded clone, and some rows leave it out.

CDR3 length,J gene,D gene,clone size,V gene,CDR3 DNA,CDR3 protein
14,TRBJ2-7,TRBD1,-,TRBV6-1,TGTGCCAGCAGTTCCCGACAGGGTGTCAACGAGCAGTACTTC,CASSSRQGVNEQYF
16,TRBJ2-3,-,many,TRBV20-1,TGCAGTGCTAGAGACCTCCGGACAACCTACACAGATACGCAGTATTTT,CSARDLRTTYTDTQYF
17,TRBJ1-3,-,few,TRBV4-2,TGTGCCAGCAGCCAAGATCCTACTGACGCAGCTGGAAACACCATATATTTT,CASSQDPTDAAGNTIYF
11,TRBJ2-3,-,many,TRBV20-1,TGCAGTGCTGGAAGCACAGATACGCAGTATTTT,CSAGSTDTQYF
12,TRBJ2-7,TRBD1,many,TRBV6-1,TGTGCATCTTACAGGGGATCCTACGAGCAGTACTTC,CASYRGSYEQYF
13,TRBJ2-5,-,many,TRBV7-2,TGTGCCAGCAGCAGCGGACCATCGGGCTCCCAGTACTTC,CASSSGPSGSQYF
14,TRBJ1-2,-,-,TRBV7-9,TGTGCCAGCAGCCGATCACAGGGACCCGATGGCTACACCTTC,CASSRSQGPDGYTF
15,TRBJ2-1,TRBD2,-,TRBV27,TGTGCCAGCAGGGTAGCGGGAAGGCTTCACAATGAGCAGTTCTTC,CASRVAGRLHNEQFF
19,TRBJ2-1,TRBD2,few,TRBV3-1,TGTGCCAGCAGCCAAGGATACTCAATTAGCGGGAGCCTGGGCAATGAGCAGTTCTTC,CASSQGYSISGSLGNEQFF
13,TRBJ2-3,-,many,TRBV3-1,TGTGCCAGCAGCCAAGATCGGGTAGCAGCGCAGTATTTT,CASSQDRVAAQYF
15,TRBJ1-4,-,-,TRBV19,TGTGCCAGCGGAGTCCTGTGGGATCCTACTGAAAAACTGTTTTTT,CASGVLWDPTEKLFF
17,TRBJ1-5,-,many,TRBV7-8,TGTGCCAGCACCCAATTGGGACAACACCAGCCCAATCAGCCCCAGCATTTT,CASTQLGQHQPNQPQHF
15,TRBJ2-3,TRBD2,-,TRBV20-1,TGCAGTGCTAGAGCCCGGGAGGGGTTCACAGATACGCAGTATTTT,CSARAREGFTDTQYF
14,TRBJ2-4,TRBD1,-,TRBV24-1,TGTGCCACCAGTGATTTCCTGGGACAGCTCTTTCAGTACTTC,CATSDFLGQLFQYF
13,TRBJ1-4,-,-,TRBV5-1,TGCGCCAGCAGCTTGGGGGGACGATCAAAACTGTTTTTT,CASSLGGRSKLFF
13,TRBJ2-4,-,many,TRBV20-1,TGCAGTGCTAGAGCTGTAGCCAAAAACATTCAGTACTTC,CSARAVAKNIQYF
15,TRBJ2-5,-,many,TRBV12-3/TRBV12-4,TGTGCCAGCAGCGCACGAAGGGGGGTACAAGAGACCCAGTACTTC,CASSARRGVQETQYF
14,TRBJ2-7,-,many,TRBV6-1,TGTGCCAGCAGTGTGGGCAGGGATTCCTACGAGCAGTACTTC,CASSVGRDSYEQYF
13,TRBJ1-1,-,many,TRBV3-1,TGTGCCAGCAGCCAAGGACAGTTTGTTACGGCTTTCTTT,CASSQGQFVTAFF
15,TRBJ1-2,-,many,TRBV18,TGTGCCAGCTCACAGCTGGGGGAAGGAGGCTATGGCTACACCTTC,CASSQLGEGGYGYTF
11,TRBJ2-7,-,-,TRBV27,TGTGCCAGTGGCATCCTCTACGAGCAGTACTTC,CASGILYEQYF
13,TRBJ2-7,-,many,TRBV7-9,TGTGCCAGCAGCTTCCCGGGGCGGGACGAGCAGTACTTC,CASSFPGRDEQYF
16,TRBJ2-7,-,many,TRBV6-1,TGTGCCAGCAGTTCACCGATGGGGCTCCACACCTACGAGCAGTACTTC,CASSSPMGLHTYEQYF
14,TRBJ1-6,TRBD1,many,TRBV11-3,TGTGCCAGCAGCCTTACAGGGGGTCAATCACCCCTCCACTTT,CASSLTGGQSPLHF
13,TRBJ2-2,-,-,TRBV5-1,TGCGCCAGCAGCTTGGAGACTACCGGGGAGCCGTTTTTT,CASSLETTGEPFF
13,TRBJ1-2,-,many,TRBV3-1,TGTGCCAGCAGCCAAAGTCAGGGCCATGGCTACACCTTC,CASSQSQGHGYTF
15,TRBJ2-1,TRBD2,many,TRBV11-3,TGTGCCAGCAGCCAACTAGCGGCCGGGGGGAGTGAGCAGTTCTTC,CASSQLAAGGSEQFF
12,TRBJ1-2,-,many,TRBV7-9,TGTGCCAGCAGCTTAGGCCAGTACGGCTACACCTTC,CASSLGQYGYTF
14,TRBJ1-2,-,few,TRBV25-1,TGTGCCAGCAGTGAATGGTCCATTAGCTATGGCTACACCTTC,CASSEWSISYGYTF
15,TRBJ2-7,TRBD1,-,TRBV18,TGTGCCAGCTCACCACCCCGGGACAGGGGGACCGAGCAGTACTTC,CASSPPRDRGTEQYF
14,TRBJ2-7,-,many,TRBV6-6,TGTGCCAGCAGTTACCAGGGGCGCTTTTACGAGCAGTACTTC,CASSYQGRFYEQYF
14,TRBJ2-3,-,many,TRBV6-1,TGTGCCAGCAGTGGACTAATCCCCACAGATACGCAGTATTTT,CASSGLIPTDTQYF
14,TRBJ2-7,-,many,TRBV6-2/TRBV6-3,TGTGCCAGCAATCGACAGGCCCTTAACTACGAGCAGTACTTC,CASNRQALNYEQYF
14,TRBJ1-2,-,many,TRBV11-2,TGTGCCAGCAGCCTGGACGGGGGAGGAGATGGCTACACCTTC,CASSLDGGGDGYTF
14,TRBJ2-1,TRBD1,many,TRBV27,TGTGCCAGCAGTACCGGGACAGGGGGTTATGAGCAGTTCTTC,CASSTGTGGYEQFF
15,TRBJ2-7,-,many,TRBV2,TGTGCCAGCAGTAAATCCTGGCACAGGGACTACGAGCAGTACTTC,CASSKSWHRDYEQYF
19,TRBJ2-3,TRBD2,many,TRBV20-1,TGCAGTGCTACCCCCGGGACTAGCGGGACTTGGGGGGGCACAGATACGCAGTATTTT,CSATPGTSGTWGGTDTQYF
16,TRBJ2-5,-,many,TRBV6-5,TGTGCCAGCAGTTACTCACCCGGGGAGTACCAAGAGACCCAGTACTTC,CASSYSPGEYQETQYF
14,TRBJ2-7,-,few,TRBV19,TGTGCCAGTAGTATAAAGGCGGATTCTCACGAGCAGTACTTC,CASSIKADSHEQYF
14,TRBJ2-3,-,few,TRBV5-8,TGTGCCAGCAGCTTGGTATTGAGCACAGATACGCAGTATTTT,CASSLVLSTDTQYF
16,TRBJ2-3,TRBD2,-,TRBV4-1,TGCGCCAGCAGCGCGCGACTAGCGGGGCCCACAGATACGCAGTATTTT,CASSARLAGPTDTQYF
14,TRBJ1-1,-,many,TRBV5-1,TGCGCCAGCAGCCCCTCGTGGGGTACCACTGAAGCTTTCTTT,CASSPSWGTTEAFF
13,TRBJ1-2,TRBD1,-,TRBV28,TGTGCCAGCCATACCGGACAGGGTTATGGCTACACCTTC,CASHTGQGYGYTF
13,TRBJ2-7,-,many,TRBV6-5,TGTGCCAGCAGTTACAAGGATCTCGGGGAGCAGTACTTC,CASSYKDLGEQYF
13,TRBJ1-5,-,few,TRBV7-2,TGTGCCGCCGCCGGGGACTTCAATCAGCCCCAGCATTTT,CAAAGDFNQPQHF
16,TRBJ1-3,TRBD1,many,TRBV11-3,TGTGCCAGCAGCAAGCCGGGACAGGGGGCAGGAAACACCATATATTTT,CASSKPGQGAGNTIYF
14,TRBJ1-2,TRBD1,many,TRBV6-1,TGTGCCATCCTGACAGGGGTGGAAGACTATGGCTACACCTTC,CAILTGVEDYGYTF
14,TRBJ1-1,-,many,TRBV7-9,TGTGCCAGCAGCTTAGTGGGGGTGAACACTGAAGCTTTCTTT,CASSLVGVNTEAFF
16,TRBJ2-1,TRBD1,-,TRBV24-1,TGTGCCACCAGTGATTTGGGACAGGGGGGTGGAAATGAGCAGTTCTTC,CATSDLGQGGGNEQFF
14,TRBJ1-6,-,many,TRBV30,TGTGCCTGGAGGCCGGACACACTCTTCCTACCCCTCCACTTT,CAWRPDTLFLPLHF
15,TRBJ2-1,-,-,TRBV18,TGTGCCAGCTCACCAGAAGTTAGCTGGGACAATGAGCAGTTCTTC,CASSPEVSWDNEQFF
13,TRBJ1-4,-,many,TRBV20-1,TGCAGTGCTAGGAGACAGGCTAATGAAAAACTGTTTTTT,CSARRQANEKLFF
14,TRBJ1-2,-,-,TRBV9,TGTGCCAGCAGCGTAGCTCCCCTTAACTATGGCTACACCTTC,CASSVAPLNYGYTF
15,TRBJ1-1,-,many,TRBV18,TGTGCCAGCTCACCACCCGGACTTGACAACACTGAAGCTTTCTTT,CASSPPGLDNTEAFF
14,TRBJ1-2,-,many,TRBV2,TGTGCCAGCAGTGACAAGGGTCAGGGCTATGGCTACACCTTC,CASSDKGQGYGYTF
12,TRBJ2-3,-,many,TRBV20-1,TGCAGTGCTAGTTTAAGCACAGATACGCAGTATTTT,CSASLSTDTQYF
17,TRBJ2-1,-,-,TRBV11-3,TGTGCCGGCAGCTTAGAGGGTATGGGGGCGTCAAAAAATGAGCAGTTCTTC,CAGSLEGMGASKNEQFF
17,TRBJ2-5,TRBD2,many,TRBV4-1,TGCGCCAGCAGCCTTTTACTAGCGGGGGGGCAACAAGAGACCCAGTACTTC,CASSLLLAGGQQETQYF
11,TRBJ2-7,-,many,TRBV2,TGTGCCAGCAGGGGTTCGTGGGAGCAGTACTTC,CASRGSWEQYF